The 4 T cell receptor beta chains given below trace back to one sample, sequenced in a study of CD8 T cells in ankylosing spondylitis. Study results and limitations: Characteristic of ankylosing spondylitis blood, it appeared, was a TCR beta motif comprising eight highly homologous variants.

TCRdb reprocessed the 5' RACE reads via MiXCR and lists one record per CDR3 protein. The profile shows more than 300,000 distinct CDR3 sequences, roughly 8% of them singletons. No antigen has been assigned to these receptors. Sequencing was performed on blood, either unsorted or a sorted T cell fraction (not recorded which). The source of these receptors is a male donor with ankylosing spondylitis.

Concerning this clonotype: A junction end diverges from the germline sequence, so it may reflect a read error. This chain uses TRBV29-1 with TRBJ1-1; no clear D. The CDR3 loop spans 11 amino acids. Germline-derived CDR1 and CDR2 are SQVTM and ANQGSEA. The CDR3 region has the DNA TGCAGCGTTGGAAGGTACACTGAAGCCTTCTTT. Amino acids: CSVGRYTEAFF.

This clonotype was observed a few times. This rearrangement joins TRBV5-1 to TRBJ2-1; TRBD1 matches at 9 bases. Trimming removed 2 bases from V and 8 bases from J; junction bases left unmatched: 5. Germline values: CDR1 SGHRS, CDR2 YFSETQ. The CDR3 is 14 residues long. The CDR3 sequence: CASSFQQGAYEQFF. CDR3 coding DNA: TGCGCCAGCAGCTTTCAACAGGGGGCTTATGAGCAGTTCTTC.

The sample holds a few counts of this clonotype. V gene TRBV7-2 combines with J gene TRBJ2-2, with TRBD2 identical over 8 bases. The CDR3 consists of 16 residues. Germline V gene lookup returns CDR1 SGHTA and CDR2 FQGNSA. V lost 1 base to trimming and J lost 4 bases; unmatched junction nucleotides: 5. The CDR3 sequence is CASSLDGGASTGELFF. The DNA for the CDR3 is TGTGCCAGCAGCTTAGACGGGGGGGCATCCACCGGGGAGCTGTTTTTT.

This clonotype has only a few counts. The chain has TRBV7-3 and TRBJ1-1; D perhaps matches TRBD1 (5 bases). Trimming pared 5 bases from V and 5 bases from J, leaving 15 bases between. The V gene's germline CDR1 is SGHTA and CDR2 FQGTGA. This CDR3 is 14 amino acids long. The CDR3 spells CASSPRDRVTEAFF. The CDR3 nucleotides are TGTGCCAGCAGCCCCCGGGACCGGGTTACTGAAGCTTTCTTT.